One and the same sample provided the 2 T cell receptor beta chains below, sequenced in a study of blood T cell repertoires in COVID-19. TCRdb's copy holds only in-frame clones and misses some; the assay was immunoSEQ multiplex PCR. The sample contains more than 70,000 clones, roughly 86% of which appear only once. The sequenced material came from peripheral blood. All receptors derive from a man aged 50 or older with active or convalescent COVID-19.

V and J are TRBV4-3 and TRBJ1-4; tentatively, D is TRBD1 (6 bases). V dropped 2 bases and J dropped 3 bases, with 10 bases sitting between them. The CDR3 contains 15 residues. CDR1 and CDR2 (germline): LGHNA, YSLEER. The CDR3 spells CASSQTDSSNEKLFF. DNA of the CDR3: TGCGCCAGCAGCCAAACGGACAGCTCTAATGAAAAACTGTTTTTT.

The genes are TRBV19 and TRBJ2-5; possibly TRBD1 for D (5 bases). Trimming took off 5 bases at V and 4 bases at J, with 8 bases between the two ends. The CDR3 runs to 12 residues. CDR1 and CDR2 (germline): LNHDA, SQIVND (reference sequence). The CDR3 reads CASSEQGETQYF. CDR3 DNA: TGTGCCAGTAGTGAGCAGGGAGAGACCCAGTACTTC.